The rows below give T cell receptor beta chains drawn from one sample of a study of T cell repertoires in cytomegalovirus infection. TCRdb reprocessed the reads with MiXCR, giving one entry per CDR3 protein. There are 640,000 or so distinct CDR3 sequences in the sample; 30% to 40% occur only once, and about 18% lies in the top ten. For these receptors, no antigen is known. The sample consisted of cultured PBMCs, taken from culture after CMV antigen stimulation. The receptors shown here come from a human donor in good health (CMV status not recorded). Some clones in this sample may be carry-over from other donors' samples. CDR3s include the opening cysteine and the closing phenylalanine or tryptophan. The D gene is left open where the match is weak. Clone size is shown for a subset of rows, as once, few, many or a class of expanded clone.

size	D	V	J	CDR3	DNA
few	TRBD1	TRBV7-2	TRBJ2-2	CASSLDRENTGELFF	TGTGCCAGCAGCCTAGACAGGGAGAACACCGGGGAGCTGTTTTTT
-	-	TRBV15	TRBJ2-7	CATSRGGGSYEQYF	TGTGCCACCAGCAGAGGAGGGGGATCCTACGAGCAGTACTTC
-	-	TRBV6-5	TRBJ1-2	CASTRDTYGYTF	TGTGCCAGCACCCGGGACACTTATGGCTACACCTTC
-	-	TRBV7-9	TRBJ1-4	CASSKRATNEKLFF	TGTGCCAGCAGTAAGAGAGCAACTAATGAAAAACTGTTTTTT
few	TRBD2	TRBV6-1	TRBJ2-1	CASRVAGGEGEQFF	TGTGCCAGCAGGGTAGCGGGGGGAGAAGGTGAGCAGTTCTTC
-	TRBD2	TRBV20-1	TRBJ2-3	CSARDGRGSTDTQYF	TGCAGTGCTAGAGATGGGCGGGGGAGTACAGATACGCAGTATTTT
-	TRBD2	TRBV5-1	TRBJ2-7	CASSLRLAGGAEAHYEQYF	TGCGCCAGCAGCTTGCGACTAGCGGGAGGCGCCGAAGCCCACTACGAGCAGTACTTC
-	-	TRBV7-8	TRBJ2-7	CASSLRGGFSSYEQYF	TGTGCCAGCAGCTTACGGGGCGGGTTCAGCTCCTACGAGCAGTACTTC
few	-	TRBV4-1	TRBJ2-7	CASSQDGGKSRTKYLGQYF	TGCGCCAGCAGCCAAGACGGGGGCAAGAGTCGTACCAAGTACCTGGGGCAGTACTTC
many	-	TRBV7-8	TRBJ2-1	CASSLVARARQFF	TGTGCCAGCAGCTTAGTGGCGAGGGCGAGGCAGTTCTTC
-	-	TRBV2	TRBJ2-2	CASKDRGTGELFF	TGTGCCAGCAAGGACAGAGGCACCGGGGAGCTGTTTTTT